This TCR beta chain originates from a study of blood T cell repertoires in COVID-19. Study information: Sites in the United States, Italy and Spain provided acute and convalescent COVID-19 samples.

In the authors' methods: Researchers report that nucleated cell counts were estimated from reference gene primer amplification. Produced via immunoSEQ multiplex PCR; TCRdb's table is partial and in-frame only. That table furnishes V, J and clone size, whereas the DNA furnished D and trimming. The sample lists more than 40,000 clones, approximately 84% seen once, with roughly 2.5% in the top ten. CDR3 length: 14 residues. Germline values: CDR1 MDHEN, CDR2 SYDVKM. Trimming took off 7 bases at V and 4 bases at J, with 15 bases between the two ends. Sequencing was done on a sample of peripheral blood. V gene TRBV28 combines with J gene TRBJ2-3, with a possible D match to TRBD2 (6 bases). This receptor was obtained from a man aged 45 to 65 with acute or convalescent COVID-19. The CDR3 nucleotides are TGTGCCAGCACCCATTTTGGGGAGGCAGATACGCAGTATTTT. Its translation: CASTHFGEADTQYF. The variable domain in full, completed from reference TRBV28 and TRBJ2-3, reads DVKVTQSSRYLVKRTGEKVFLECVQDMDHENMFWYRQDPGLGLRLIYFSYDVKMKEKGDIPEGYSVSREKKERFSLILESASTNQTSMYLCASTHFGEADTQYFGPGTRLTVL.